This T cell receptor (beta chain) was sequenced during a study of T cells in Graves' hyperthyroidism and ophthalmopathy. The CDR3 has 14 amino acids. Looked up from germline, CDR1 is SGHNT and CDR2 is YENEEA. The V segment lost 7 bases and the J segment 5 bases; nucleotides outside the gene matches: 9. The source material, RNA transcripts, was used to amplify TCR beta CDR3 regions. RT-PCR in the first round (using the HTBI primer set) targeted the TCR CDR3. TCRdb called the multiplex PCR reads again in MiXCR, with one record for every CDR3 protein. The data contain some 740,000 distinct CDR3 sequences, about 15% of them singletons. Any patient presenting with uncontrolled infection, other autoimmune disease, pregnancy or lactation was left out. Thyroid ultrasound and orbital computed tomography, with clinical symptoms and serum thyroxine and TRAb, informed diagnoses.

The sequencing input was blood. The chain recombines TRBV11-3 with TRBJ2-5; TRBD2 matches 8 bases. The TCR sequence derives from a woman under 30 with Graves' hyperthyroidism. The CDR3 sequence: CASNVREGRETQYF. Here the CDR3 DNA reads TGTGCCAGCAACGTCCGGGAGGGCCGGGAGACCCAGTACTTC.